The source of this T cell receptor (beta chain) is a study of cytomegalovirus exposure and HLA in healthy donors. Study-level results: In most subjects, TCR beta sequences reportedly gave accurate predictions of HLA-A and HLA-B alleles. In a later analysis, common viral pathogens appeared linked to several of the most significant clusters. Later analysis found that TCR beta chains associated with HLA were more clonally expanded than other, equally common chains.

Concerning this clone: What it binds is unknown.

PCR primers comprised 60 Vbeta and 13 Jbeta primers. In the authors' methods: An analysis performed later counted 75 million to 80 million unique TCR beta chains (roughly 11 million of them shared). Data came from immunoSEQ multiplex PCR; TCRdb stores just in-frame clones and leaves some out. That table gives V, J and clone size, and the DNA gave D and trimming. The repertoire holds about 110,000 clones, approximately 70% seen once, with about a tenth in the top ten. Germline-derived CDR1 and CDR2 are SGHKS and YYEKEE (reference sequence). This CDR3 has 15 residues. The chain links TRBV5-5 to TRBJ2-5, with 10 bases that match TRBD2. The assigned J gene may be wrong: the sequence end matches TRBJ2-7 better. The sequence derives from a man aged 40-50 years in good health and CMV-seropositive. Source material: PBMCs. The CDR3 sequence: CASSSGLAVSYEQYF. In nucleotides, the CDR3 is TGTGCCAGCAGCTCCGGACTAGCGGTCTCCTACGAGCAGTACTTC.